This T cell receptor beta chain was retrieved from a study of T cell repertoires in cytomegalovirus infection. Study context: Indicated by public TCR beta signatures were CMV infection and matching HLA type.

The germline V gene encodes CDR1 MNHEY and CDR2 SVGEGT. The CDR3 has 13 residues. V lost 4 bases to trimming and J lost 7 bases; unmatched junction nucleotides: 4. TCRdb reanalysed the reads using MiXCR and keeps one entry per CDR3 protein. This sample yields approximately 500,000 distinct CDR3 sequences, of which 26% are seen a single time; under 15% belongs to the top ten. The sample taken for sequencing was PBMCs. The source of this sequence is a human donor in good health (CMV status not recorded). Some clones in this sample may be carry-over from other donors' samples. The genes are TRBV6-2 or TRBV6-3 and TRBJ2-1; 7 bases fit TRBD1. The CDR3 DNA is TGTGCCAGCAGTTGGGGACAGCTAAATGAGCAGTTCTTC. This gives the protein CASSWGQLNEQFF.